These 9 T cell receptor beta chains were sequenced from one sample in a study of blood T cell repertoires in COVID-19. The repertoire was sequenced with immunoSEQ multiplex PCR; TCRdb's copy has only in-frame clones and lacks some. The data hold about 140,000 clones, with 65% to 90% observed a single time. The sequenced material came from peripheral blood. All receptors derive from a human donor in a cohort sampled during active COVID-19.

This clone was seen a single time. The chain combines TRBV6-5 with TRBJ2-7; D not certain. The CDR3 loop spans 14 amino acids. Germline CDR1 and CDR2: MNHEY and SVGAGI. V gave up 5 bases and J gave up 0 bases, with 11 bases separating them. The CDR3 region has the DNA TGTGCCAGCAGTCCCACTTATACCTCCTACGAGCAGTACTTC. Translation gives CASSPTYTSYEQYF.

The chain has TRBV19 and TRBJ1-1; D might be TRBD1 (5 bases). The germline gives CDR1 LNHDA, CDR2 SQIVND (reference sequence). CDR3 length equals 14 residues. The V gene lost 6 bases and the J gene lost 2 bases, with 13 bases spanning the gap. CDR3: CASRRGSSNTEAFF. CDR3 nucleotides: TGTGCCAGTAGAAGGGGATCTTCAAACACTGAAGCTTTCTTT. The full variable domain, with the rest looked up from reference TRBV19 and TRBJ1-1, is DGGITQSPKYLFRKEGQNVTLSCEQNLNHDAMYWYRQDPGQGLRLIYYSQIVNDFQKGDIAEGYSVSREKKESFPLTVTSAQKNPTAFYLCASRRGSSNTEAFFGQGTRLTVV.

The chain joins TRBV5-4 to TRBJ2-6, with no clear D. Trimming shortened V by 2 bases and J by 2 bases, and 8 bases separated the two germline ends. The CDR3 spans 15 residues. Germline V gives CDR1 SGHNT, CDR2 YYREEE (reference sequence). CDR3 nucleotide sequence: TGTGCCAGCAGCTTTTCAGGTACTGGGGCCAACGTCCTGACTTTC. This encodes CASSFSGTGANVLTF. The full variable domain, with the rest looked up from reference TRBV5-4 and TRBJ2-6, is ETGVTQSPTHLIKTRGQQVTLRCSSQSGHNTVSWYQQALGQGPQFIFQYYREEENGRGNFPPRFSGLQFPNYSSELNVNALELDDSALYLCASSFSGTGANVLTFGAGSRLTVL.

This chain connects TRBV7-3 to TRBJ2-7, with TRBD2 identical over 10 bases. The CDR3 totals 14 residues. V lost 5 bases to trimming and J lost 6 bases; unmatched junction nucleotides: 7. Germline V gene lookup returns CDR1 SGHTA and CDR2 FQGTGA. The CDR3 sequence is CASSPQLAGGEQYF. Written as DNA, the CDR3 is TGTGCCAGCAGCCCGCAATTAGCGGGAGGCGAGCAGTACTTC.

The chain combines TRBV4-3 with TRBJ2-3; possible D gene TRBD2, 6 bases. The CDR3 contains 14 residues. Germline CDR1 reads LGHNA; CDR2 reads YSLEER. V was shortened by 2 bases and J by 4 bases, with 10 bases between the two germline ends. The CDR3 loop is CASSQNSGADTQYF. In nucleotides, the CDR3 is TGCGCCAGCAGCCAAAATAGCGGCGCAGATACGCAGTATTTT.

This chain links TRBV27 with TRBJ2-1; 10 bases are a match to TRBD1. CDR3 length: 14 residues. Unmatched junction bases numbered 8, after V lost 8 bases and J lost 7 bases. Per the germline V gene, CDR1 is MNHEY and CDR2 is SMNVEV (reference sequence). The CDR3 protein is CASVGQGGFNEQFF. The CDR3 DNA is TGTGCCAGCGTAGGACAGGGGGGATTTAATGAGCAGTTCTTC.

The chain carries TRBV6-5 and TRBJ2-6; D uncertain. Per germline, CDR1 MNHEY and CDR2 SVGAGI. The CDR3 has 15 amino acids. The ends were cut back, 7 bases at V and 3 bases at J, with 13 bases in the middle. The CDR3 DNA follows: TGTGCCAGCAACGAACCGGGTGATGGGGCCAACGTCCTGACTTTC. Translated: CASNEPGDGANVLTF.

The chain is built from TRBV28 and TRBJ2-7, with D possibly matching TRBD2 (6 bases). The CDR3 extends over 12 amino acids. Trimming left V 6 bases short and J 7 bases short, with 13 bases between. Germline V lookup: CDR1 MDHEN, CDR2 SYDVKM. The chain's CDR3 is CASRSTSREQYF. CDR3 DNA sequence: TGTGCCAGCAGGTCGACTAGTCGAGAGCAGTACTTC.

The chain recombines TRBV10-1 with TRBJ2-5; 9 bases align to TRBD1. The CDR3 length is 17 residues. Germline V CDR1 and CDR2: WNHNN, SYGVQD (reference sequence). J was trimmed by 1 base and V by 0 bases; bases with no gene match: 6. CDR3: CASSESKDRGTQETQYF. As DNA, the CDR3 is TGCGCCAGCAGTGAGTCGAAGGACAGGGGAACCCAAGAGACCCAGTACTTC.